The clone carrying this TCR beta chain was observed once. Deep-level settings were used for running the assay. Sequenced by immunoSEQ multiplex PCR; TCRdb stores in-frame clones only, minus some. The sample consists of a few million clones, 90% to 97% of them appearing once. These data are taken from a study of shared clonotypes between healthy human individuals. CDR1 and CDR2 from the germline V gene are LGHNA and YNFKEQ. CDR3 size: 16 residues. The V gene lost 0 bases and the J gene lost 4 bases, with 13 bases spanning the gap. The J gene is TRBJ2-1, the V gene TRBV4-2; perhaps TRBD2 as D (7 bases). The sequence was obtained from a man between 18 and 29 years old in good health. Specimen: naive CD4+ T cells sorted from blood. Subset defined: CD45RA+ positively selected. The CDR3 region is CASSQDGRGKYNEQFF. The CDR3 coding sequence is TGTGCCAGCAGCCAAGATGGGAGGGGGAAATACAATGAGCAGTTCTTC.